Sequencing of this T cell receptor (beta chain) was carried out in a study of T cell repertoires in cytomegalovirus infection. Study observations and caveats: In two of eight donors, the top clonotype was HLA-C-restricted CMV-specific. Of the TCR beta families, the public ones yielded a cumulative frequency that identified carriers of CMV plus the relevant HLA.

Each CDR3 protein is one row after TCRdb ran MiXCR on the reads. The table lists about 190,000 distinct CDR3 sequences, 28% of them singletons. The germline gives CDR1 SGHDT, CDR2 YYEEEE. This CDR3 spans 14 amino acids. Trimming removed 5 bases at V and 1 base at J, with 12 bases between. Remarks on this clonotype: Its matching antigen is unknown.

The source material was PBMCs. This clonotype was obtained from a human donor in good health (CMV status not recorded). Some clones in this sample may be carry-over from other donors' samples. V gene TRBV5-6 combines with J gene TRBJ1-1; TRBD1 is a possible D gene (5 bases). The CDR3 loop reads CASSVTGRNTEAFF. As DNA, the CDR3 is TGTGCCAGCAGTGTCACAGGCCGGAACACTGAAGCTTTCTTT.